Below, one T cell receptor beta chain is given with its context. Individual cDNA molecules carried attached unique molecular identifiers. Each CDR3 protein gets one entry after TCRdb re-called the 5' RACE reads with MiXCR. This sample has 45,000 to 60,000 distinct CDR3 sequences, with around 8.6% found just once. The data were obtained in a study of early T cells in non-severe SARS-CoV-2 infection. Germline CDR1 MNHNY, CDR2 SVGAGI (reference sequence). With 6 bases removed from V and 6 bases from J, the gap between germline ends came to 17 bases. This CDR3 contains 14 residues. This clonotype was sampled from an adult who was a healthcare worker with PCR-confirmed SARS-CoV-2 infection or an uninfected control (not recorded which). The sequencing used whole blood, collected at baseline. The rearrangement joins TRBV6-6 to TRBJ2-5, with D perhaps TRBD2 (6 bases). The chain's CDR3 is CASSYLWEAKTQYF. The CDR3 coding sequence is TGTGCCAGCAGCTATTTGTGGGAGGCGAAGACCCAGTACTTC.